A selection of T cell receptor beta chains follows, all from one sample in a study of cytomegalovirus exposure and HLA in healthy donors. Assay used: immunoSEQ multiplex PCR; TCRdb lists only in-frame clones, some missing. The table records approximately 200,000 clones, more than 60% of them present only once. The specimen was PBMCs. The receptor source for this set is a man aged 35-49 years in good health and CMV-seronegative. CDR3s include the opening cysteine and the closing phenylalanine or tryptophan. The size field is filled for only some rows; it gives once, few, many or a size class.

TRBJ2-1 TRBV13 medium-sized CASSPGQGARDNEQFF
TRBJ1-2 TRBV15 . CATSRDVGGDTGYTF
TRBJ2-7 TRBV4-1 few CASSQDPGAAREQYF
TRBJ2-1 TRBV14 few CATSVIIAGSHEQFF
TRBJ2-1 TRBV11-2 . CASSLGPAGASNEQFF
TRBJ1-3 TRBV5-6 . CASSLYRGIFGNTIYF
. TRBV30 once CAWSVGADYEQYF
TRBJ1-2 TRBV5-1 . CASSLAIEDIYGYTF
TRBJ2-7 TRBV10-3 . CAISVGTGGAYEQYF
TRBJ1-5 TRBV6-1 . CASSEGPTANQPQHF
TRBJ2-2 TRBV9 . CASSVAVIGELFF
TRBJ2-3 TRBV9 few CASSVFGTAGTDTQYF
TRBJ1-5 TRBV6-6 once CASRSGGLSNQPQHF
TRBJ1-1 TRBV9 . CASSDSFQGGKSTEAFF
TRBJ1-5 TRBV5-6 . CASSYYRGGQPQHF
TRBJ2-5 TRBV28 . CASSLSGVETQYF
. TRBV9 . CASSVRSERGAYEQYF
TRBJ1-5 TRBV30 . CAWSSEIWSNQPQHF
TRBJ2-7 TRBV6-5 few CASTRDIPYEQYF
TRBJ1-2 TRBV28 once CASSRGGKGGYTF
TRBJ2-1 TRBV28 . CATGSGTYNEQFF
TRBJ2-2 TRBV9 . CASSVVRDLPGGELFF
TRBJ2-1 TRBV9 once CASSPVGAQANNEQFF
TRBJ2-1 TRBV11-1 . CASSPGGTGLDNEQFF
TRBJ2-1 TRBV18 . CASSPGTGGRNEQFF
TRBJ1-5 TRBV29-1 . CSVSDGDNQPQHF
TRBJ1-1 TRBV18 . CASSPPAGLGAFF
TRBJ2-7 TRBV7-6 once CASSLGGAFYEQYF
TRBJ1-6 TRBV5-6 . CASSLRPLVSNSPLHF
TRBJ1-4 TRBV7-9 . CASSLDGGVGEKLFF
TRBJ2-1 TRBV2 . CASTLLRLVLGNEQFF
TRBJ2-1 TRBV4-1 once CASSQDGGGRAYNEQFF
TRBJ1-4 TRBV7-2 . CASSLDSSEKLFF
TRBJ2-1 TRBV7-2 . CASSLGTIVFNEQFF
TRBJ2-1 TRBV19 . CASSAGLAGYNEQFF
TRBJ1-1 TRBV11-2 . CASSTHLKAGMAEAFF
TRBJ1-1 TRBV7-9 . CASSAYSQGTEAFF
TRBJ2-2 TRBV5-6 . CASSPDRGRSGELFF
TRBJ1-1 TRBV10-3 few CAISGTGETEAFF
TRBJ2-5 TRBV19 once CASSIRGRASETQYF
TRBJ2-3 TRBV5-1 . CASSLVAGGTDTQYF
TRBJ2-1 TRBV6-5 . CASSYMPGQGHNEQFF
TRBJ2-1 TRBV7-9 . CASSLKAGVSSYNEQFF
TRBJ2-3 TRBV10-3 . CAISDQGDTQYF
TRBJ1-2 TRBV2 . CASSGTGSYYGYTF
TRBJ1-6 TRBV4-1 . CASTPTSYSPLHF
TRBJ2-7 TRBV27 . CASSSTGFEQYF
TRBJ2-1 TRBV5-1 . CASSLGLAGSYNEQFF
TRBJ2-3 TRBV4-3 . CASSHFTVGTDTQYF
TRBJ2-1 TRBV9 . CASSVDGGNEQFF
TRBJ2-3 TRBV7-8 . CASSSRGGHTDTQYF
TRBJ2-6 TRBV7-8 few CASSLARLGAGANVLTF
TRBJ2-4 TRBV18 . CASSLLQGAAKNIQYF
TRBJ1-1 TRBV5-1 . CASSLEGAPTEAFF